These 20 T cell receptor beta chains originate from one sample sequenced in a study of CD8 T cells in Susac syndrome. Reverse transcription of 0.5 to 1 ug RNA was performed with random hexamers. TCRdb called the immunoSEQ multiplex PCR reads again in MiXCR, with one record for every CDR3 protein. The table has under 200,000 distinct CDR3 sequences, 95% seen once. Input material: CD4+ T cells from PBMCs. The receptors were sampled from a human donor with Susac syndrome.

In DNA, the CDR3 is TGTGCCAGCAGTTTCCTGGGACAACCCGAGCAGTACTTC. This sequence encodes CASSFLGQPEQYF. This sequence joins TRBV27 and TRBJ2-7; TRBD1 might be the D (6 bases). Trimming stripped 3 bases from V and 6 bases from J, with 12 bases between. The CDR3 sequence is 13 residues long. The V gene's germline CDR1 is MNHEY and CDR2 SMNVEV (reference sequence).

The rearrangement links TRBV15 to TRBJ1-2; 9 bases are a match to TRBD1. CDR1 is LNHNV, CDR2 YYDKDF, per germline (reference sequence). With V trimmed by 4 bases and J by 0 bases, 9 bases remained unmatched. This CDR3 is 17 amino acids long. CDR3 loop: CATSTPGTGRSNYGYTF. CDR3 DNA: TGTGCCACCAGCACCCCCGGGACAGGGCGGTCTAACTATGGCTACACCTTC.

The gene calls are TRBV15 and TRBJ1-2; 11 positions agree with TRBD1. V trimming: 5 bases; J trimming: 6 bases; junction bases outside the gene matches: 11. The CDR3 loop spans 16 amino acids. Germline CDR1 reads LNHNV; CDR2 reads YYDKDF (reference sequence). CDR3 sequence (DNA): TGTGCCACCAGCCAGCGATTAGGACAGGGGGCGAATGGCTACACCTTC. As protein: CATSQRLGQGANGYTF.

V and J are TRBV5-1 and TRBJ2-3, with 11 nucleotides matching TRBD2. Germline V CDR1 and CDR2: SGHRS, YFSETQ. The ends lost 5 bases at V and 1 base at J; junction bases unmatched: 12. The CDR3 has 18 residues. The DNA for the CDR3 is TGCGCCAGCAGACCAGGGACTAGCGGCGTTCTTGGCACAGATACGCAGTATTTT. As protein: CASRPGTSGVLGTDTQYF.

The rearrangement joins TRBV29-1 to TRBJ2-2; D perhaps matches TRBD1 (6 bases). V dropped 4 bases and J dropped 0 bases, with 15 bases sitting between them. The germline CDR1 and CDR2 sequences are SQVTM and ANQGSEA. The CDR3 is 16 amino acids. The CDR3 region is CSVGDKGRANTGELFF. The CDR3 nucleotides read TGCAGCGTTGGGGACAAGGGCAGGGCGAACACCGGGGAGCTGTTTTTT.

This chain links TRBV7-3 with TRBJ2-2; D unresolved. The CDR3 runs to 12 residues. The ends were cut back, 4 bases at V and 5 bases at J, with 5 bases in the middle. The V gene's germline CDR1 is SGHTA and CDR2 FQGTGA. The CDR3 coding sequence is TGTGCCAGCAGCTCCTTAACCGGGGAGCTGTTTTTT. Translated, it gives CASSSLTGELFF.

V usage is TRBV19 and J usage is TRBJ1-5, with 7 bases that match TRBD1. The CDR3 length is 15 residues. Germline V gives CDR1 LNHDA, CDR2 SQIVND (reference sequence). V was pared by 2 bases and J by 3 bases, with 4 bases of the junction left unmatched. The CDR3 bases are TGTGCCAGTAGTATACGGACAGGCACCAATCAGCCCCAGCATTTT. Its translation: CASSIRTGTNQPQHF. Full variable domain (missing parts from reference TRBV19 and TRBJ1-5): DGGITQSPKYLFRKEGQNVTLSCEQNLNHDAMYWYRQDPGQGLRLIYYSQIVNDFQKGDIAEGYSVSREKKESFPLTVTSAQKNPTAFYLCASSIRTGTNQPQHFGDGTRLSIL.

A single count supports this clonotype. This chain uses TRBV7-2 with TRBJ2-5; D gene uncertain. The CDR3 sequence is 14 residues long. V was trimmed by 2 bases and J by 2 bases, leaving 9 bases between them. Per germline, CDR1 SGHTA and CDR2 FQGNSA. The CDR3 DNA sequence: TGTGCCAGCAGCTTATCGGGCAGTCAAGAGACCCAGTACTTC. It is translated as CASSLSGSQETQYF.

The CDR3 is CASSYAPEQYF. For the CDR3, the DNA is TGCGCCAGCAGCTACGCCCCCGAGCAGTACTTC. V gene TRBV5-1 combines with J gene TRBJ2-7; the D is unclear. Germline V gene sequence: CDR1 SGHRS, CDR2 YFSETQ. The CDR3 covers 11 residues. V was pared by 3 bases and J by 6 bases, with 7 bases between.

The CDR3 is CASRTRQGILPGANVLTF. The CDR3 nucleotides read TGTGCCAGCAGAACCCGACAGGGCATCCTCCCTGGGGCCAACGTCCTGACTTTC. This chain uses TRBV5-5 with TRBJ2-6; 7 nucleotides align to TRBD1. The CDR3 covers 18 residues. V was pared by 5 bases and J by 2 bases, with 13 bases of the junction left unmatched. CDR1 and CDR2 from the germline V gene are SGHKS and YYEKEE (reference sequence).

The chain recombines TRBV10-2 with TRBJ2-7; perhaps TRBD1 as D (7 bases). Looked up from germline, CDR1 is WSHSY and CDR2 is SAAADI. The CDR3 spans 14 residues. The ends were cut back, 6 bases at V and 0 bases at J, with 12 bases in the middle. The CDR3 bases are TGCGCCAGCAGGGGAGGACAGGTCTCCTACGAGCAGTACTTC. Translation gives CASRGGQVSYEQYF.

Details on this clonotype: The junction differs from germline at one of its ends, possibly a read error. V and J are TRBV5-1 and TRBJ2-3, with TRBD1 matching 7 bases. The CDR3 length is 14 residues. Per the germline V gene, CDR1 is SGHRS and CDR2 is YFSETQ. DNA for the CDR3: TGTGCCAGCAGTCTCGACAGGGGCACAGATACGCAGTATTTT. Translation: CASSLDRGTDTQYF.

The rearrangement uses TRBV9 and TRBJ2-3, with a weak D call TRBD2 (7 bases). The CDR3 loop spans 16 amino acids. CDR1 SGDLS and CDR2 YYNGEE come from the germline V gene. Trimming took 0 bases from V and 3 from J, leaving 14 bases between them. The CDR3 DNA reads TGTGCCAGCAGCGTAGCCGCAGGGAGGGGGACAGATACGCAGTATTTT. Protein product: CASSVAAGRGTDTQYF. Variable domain in full (rest from reference TRBV9 and TRBJ2-3): DSGVTQTPKHLITATGQRVTLRCSPRSGDLSVYWYQQSLDQGLQFLIQYYNGEERAKGNILERFSAQQFPDLHSELNLSSLELGDSALYFCASSVAAGRGTDTQYFGPGTRLTVL.

This chain links TRBV2 with TRBJ2-1; D might be TRBD2 (7 bases). Trimming removed 10 bases at V and 4 bases at J, with 14 bases between. There are 13 residues in the CDR3. Germline CDR1 SNHLY, CDR2 FYNNEI. This CDR3 is CATARGGYNEQFF. CDR3 in DNA: TGTGCCACCGCGAGGGGGGGATACAATGAGCAGTTCTTC.

The chain carries TRBV18 and TRBJ2-5; D unclear. CDR3 length: 13 residues. Germline V lookup: CDR1 KGHSH, CDR2 LQKENI. V lost 6 bases to trimming and J lost 2 bases, with 10 bases between them. The chain's CDR3 is CASSENVQETQYF. CDR3 sequence (DNA): TGTGCCAGCTCCGAAAATGTACAAGAGACCCAGTACTTC. Full variable domain (rest looked up from reference TRBV18 and TRBJ2-5): NAGVMQNPRHLVRRRGQEARLRCSPMKGHSHVYWYRQLPEEGLKFMVYLQKENIIDESGMPKERFSAEFPKEGPSILRIQQVVRGDSAAYFCASSENVQETQYFGPGTRLLVL.

The chain combines TRBV5-1 with TRBJ2-1; 7 bases align to TRBD2. Trimming took 6 bases from V and 0 from J; bases not matched to a gene: 6. This CDR3 has 15 residues. Looked up from germline, CDR1 is SGHRS and CDR2 is YFSETQ. CDR3 coding DNA: TGCGCCAGCACTCTAACGGGGGGCTCCTACAATGAGCAGTTCTTC. Encoded protein: CASTLTGGSYNEQFF.

The chain links TRBV6-6 to TRBJ2-5, with 12 bases that match TRBD2. V lost 2 bases and J lost 5; bases outside the gene matches: 3. This CDR3 has 15 residues. Germline V gives CDR1 MNHNY, CDR2 SVGAGI (reference sequence). In DNA form, the CDR3 reads TGTGCCAGCAGTTACCTAGCGGGGGGGGATGAGACCCAGTACTTC. Amino acids: CASSYLAGGDETQYF.

The rearrangement joins TRBV7-2 to TRBJ2-7; TRBD1 aligns across 8 bases. The CDR3 extends over 13 amino acids. Germline values: CDR1 SGHTA, CDR2 FQGNSA. The trim removed 4 bases at V and 6 bases at J, leaving 5 bases unmatched. CDR3 protein: CASSSDRVGEQYF. The CDR3 DNA is TGTGCCAGCAGCTCGGACAGGGTAGGCGAGCAGTACTTC.

The chain couples TRBV12-3 or TRBV12-4 to TRBJ1-1; weak D call: TRBD1 (6 bases). V was pared by 7 bases and J by 0 bases, with 12 bases between. The CDR3 runs 14 residues. CDR3 region: CASNLRGVNTEAFF. The CDR3 bases are TGTGCCAGCAACCTCAGGGGAGTGAACACTGAAGCTTTCTTT.

The chain employs TRBV7-2 and TRBJ1-2; 9 nucleotides line up with TRBD1. V was pared by 1 base and J by 8 bases, with 11 bases of the junction left unmatched. CDR3 length: 16 residues. Germline CDR1 reads SGHTA; CDR2 reads FQGNSA. The chain's CDR3 is CASSLDGTGIFVGYTF. Here the CDR3 DNA reads TGTGCCAGCAGCTTAGATGGGACAGGGATTTTTGTAGGCTACACCTTC.